This entry is about one T cell receptor (beta chain). The data originate from a study of blood T cell repertoires in COVID-19. Study-wide context: The cDNA or gDNA used as material had been derived from T cells, B-cell-depleted T cells, or PBMCs.

Assay: immunoSEQ multiplex PCR; the TCRdb copy retains only in-frame clones and omits some. This table has a few hundred thousand clones, about four fifths appearing once. This CDR3 is built from 15 residues. CDR1 is MNHEY and CDR2 is SMNVEV in the germline V gene (reference sequence). Trimming took 6 bases from V and 2 from J; bases not matched to a gene: 6. The sequenced material came from peripheral blood. The TCR originated in a woman aged 18 to 35 with acute or convalescent COVID-19. V and J are TRBV27 and TRBJ1-2; TRBD1 agrees at 10 bases. The CDR3 sequence: CASRQGQGINYGYTF. The CDR3 region has the DNA TGTGCCAGCAGGCAGGGACAGGGGATAAACTATGGCTACACCTTC.